The 11 T cell receptor beta chains presented below share a single source sample, sequenced in a study of CXCR3-negative and CXCR3-positive naive CD8 T cells. The libraries of TRB cDNA were prepared using 5' RACE with UMI labels. TCRdb reprocessed the 5' RACE reads and stores each CDR3 protein as one record, lacking DNA. The clone table shows more than 45,000 distinct CDR3 sequences, with the ten largest holding about 0.43%. Specimen: naive CXCR3- CD8+ T cells from blood. Subset in this sample: CD45RO-CCR7+CD27+CD95- naive CD8+ T cells lacking CXCR3 (TNR3-). Receptors were obtained from a human donor in good health. Some clones in this sample may be carry-over from other donors' samples.

The chain is built from TRBV7-6 and TRBJ2-2; the D call from TCRdb, TRBD1, cannot be confirmed without DNA. CDR3 length equals 13 residues. Germline V lookup: CDR1 SGHVS, CDR2 FNYEAQ. This chain's CDR3 is CASSPTGTGELFF.

The rearrangement joins TRBV14 to TRBJ2-2. Looked up from germline, CDR1 is SGHDN and CDR2 is FVKESK. This CDR3 is 17 amino acids long. The CDR3 protein is CASSQDSNWLNTGELFF.

The chain carries TRBV11-3 and TRBJ2-2; TCRdb outputs TRBD2, but without DNA this stays unchecked. CDR1 and CDR2 from the germline V gene are SGHNT and YENEEA. This CDR3 spans 16 amino acids. The CDR3 protein is CASSLRLAGATGELFF.

The gene calls are TRBV28 and TRBJ2-4; TCRdb's D call of TRBD1 is untestable without DNA. Germline CDR1 MDHEN, CDR2 SYDVKM. The CDR3 spans 19 residues. The CDR3 sequence: CASSLLPPGQGGSKNIQYF.

The rearrangement links TRBV29-1 to TRBJ1-2. The CDR3 is made up of 12 amino acids. Germline V gene data show CDR1 as SQVTM and CDR2 as ANQGSEA. The CDR3 is CSVEWVSDGYTF.

The V gene is TRBV11-3, the J gene TRBJ1-1; TCRdb outputs TRBD1, but without DNA this stays unchecked. Germline loops: CDR1 SGHNT, CDR2 YENEEA. CDR3 length: 14 residues. CDR3 loop: CASSTAGTGTEAFF.

The chain combines TRBV9 with TRBJ2-7; TCRdb indicates TRBD2, and absent DNA this call remains unverified. The length of the CDR3 is 17 residues. Germline V lookup: CDR1 SGDLS, CDR2 YYNGEE. The CDR3 spells CASSVGTSGGVTYEQYF.

This rearrangement joins TRBV7-9 to TRBJ2-7; TCRdb proposes TRBD1, but this gene call is untestable without DNA. Germline-derived CDR1 and CDR2 are SEHNR and FQNEAQ (reference sequence). This CDR3 is built from 13 residues. The CDR3 reads CASSLETDYEQYF.

The chain combines TRBV4-3 with TRBJ1-1. Germline-derived CDR1 and CDR2 are LGHNA and YSLEER. The CDR3 loop spans 14 amino acids. This chain's CDR3 is CASSQDRGVTEAFF.

V is TRBV6-2 or TRBV6-3 and J is TRBJ1-1; the TCRdb call, TRBD1, lacks DNA for checking. The CDR3 loop spans 16 amino acids. CDR1 is MNHEY, CDR2 SVGEGT, per germline. The CDR3 protein is CASSYPWEGGDTEAFF.

The chain joins TRBV3-1 to TRBJ1-1; no DNA is available, so the TRBD1 call from TCRdb remains unchecked. Germline values: CDR1 LGHDT, CDR2 YNNKEL (reference sequence). This CDR3 region has 15 residues. CDR3: CASSQVPDGNTEAFF.